This entry lists 27 T cell receptor beta chains sequenced from one sample in a study of control samples from healthy donors and cancer patients. This table comes from immunoSEQ multiplex PCR, and its TCRdb copy is limited to in-frame clones, with some not included. In the table there are 97,000 or so clones, 90% to 95% of which are singletons. Sequencing was done on a sample of blood. These receptors all stem from a woman in her late teens or twenties in good health.

In DNA, the CDR3 is TGTGCCAGCAGCGTAGAAGGGGGAAGGGACGAGCAGTACTTC. Encoded protein: CASSVEGGRDEQYF. The chain combines TRBV9 with TRBJ2-7; weak D call: TRBD1 (6 bases). The CDR3 loop spans 14 amino acids. Germline lookup yields CDR1 SGDLS and CDR2 YYNGEE. Trimming removed 0 bases from V and 5 bases from J, with 12 bases in between.

This chain connects TRBV5-4 to TRBJ2-3, with D uncertain. Germline CDR1 and CDR2: SGHNT and YYREEE (reference sequence). The V and J ends lost 1 base and 7 bases respectively, with 10 bases between them. CDR3 size: 13 residues. CDR3 coding DNA: TGTGCCAGCAGCTTGTCAGGATCATATACGCAGTATTTT. Its translation: CASSLSGSYTQYF.

The chain carries TRBV27 and TRBJ2-5; 8 bases align to TRBD2. Germline values: CDR1 MNHEY, CDR2 SMNVEV (reference sequence). The length of the CDR3 is 14 residues. V trimming: 7 bases; J trimming: 7 bases; junction bases outside the gene matches: 11. CDR3 residues: CASNLRGGLGTQYF. In DNA, the CDR3 is TGTGCCAGCAACCTTCGGGGGGGCCTTGGGACCCAGTACTTC.

This clone was counted a single time. The chain links TRBV9 to TRBJ2-7; unclear D gene. V gave up 0 bases and J gave up 0 bases, with 4 bases separating them. Germline V lookup: CDR1 SGDLS, CDR2 YYNGEE. The CDR3 is made up of 13 amino acids. The CDR3 DNA is TGTGCCAGCAGCGTAGGGGACTCCTACGAGCAGTACTTC. The encoded protein is CASSVGDSYEQYF.

The chain links TRBV6-6 to TRBJ1-1; D gene unclear. The CDR3 is 16 residues long. CDR1 and CDR2 from the germline V gene are MNHNY and SVGAGI (reference sequence). With 10 bases removed from V and 5 bases from J, the gap between germline ends came to 26 bases. The CDR3: CATIPGRWARQTEAFF. For the CDR3, the DNA is TGTGCCACCATTCCCGGGCGTTGGGCGCGGCAGACTGAAGCTTTCTTT.

This rearrangement joins TRBV23-1 to TRBJ1-1, with D perhaps TRBD1 (5 bases). TRBV23-1 is labeled an ORF, and its function is uncertain. The CDR3 spans 12 residues. V was pared by 8 bases and J by 6 bases, with 13 bases between. The CDR3 here is CASVDGGAEAFF. CDR3 nucleotide sequence: TGCGCCAGCGTCGACGGGGGTGCTGAAGCTTTCTTT.

This clone showed up just a few times. This chain uses TRBV6-1 with TRBJ1-5; 8 nucleotides agree with TRBD1. V lost 1 base and J lost 5; bases outside the gene matches: 4. CDR1 is MNHNS and CDR2 is SASEGT in the germline V gene. This CDR3 comprises 15 residues. The DNA for the CDR3 is TGTGCCAGCAGTGAAGGGATACAGGGGGATCAGCCCCAGCATTTT. The encoded protein is CASSEGIQGDQPQHF.

This clone appeared once. The genes are TRBV5-6 and TRBJ1-1; D is uncertain. Germline CDR1 reads SGHDT; CDR2 reads YYEEEE. Deletions cut 0 bases from V and 6 bases from J, with 12 bases between. This CDR3 is built from 14 residues. The DNA of the CDR3 is TGTGCCAGCAGCTTGGAGTCGGCAGAGGCTGAAGCTTTCTTT. It is translated as CASSLESAEAEAFF.

The rearrangement links TRBV7-9 to TRBJ1-1, with D possibly being TRBD1 (5 bases). The germline gives CDR1 SEHNR, CDR2 FQNEAQ (reference sequence). CDR3 size: 15 residues. Trimming cost V 2 bases and J 1 base, with 11 bases left between them. The CDR3 sequence is CASSLRGAWNTEAFF. CDR3 coding DNA: TGTGCCAGCAGCTTACGAGGGGCGTGGAACACTGAAGCTTTCTTT.

Notes on this clone: Other DNA sequences within the sample encode an identical CDR3. The J gene is TRBJ1-6, the V gene TRBV7-2, with D uncertain. CDR1 SGHTA and CDR2 FQGNSA come from the germline V gene. This CDR3 has 17 amino acids. V lost 1 base and J 1 base, leaving 11 bases between the germline ends. In nucleotides, the CDR3 is TGTGCCAGCAGCTTAGGGCCACGAGGGTCCTATAATTCACCCCTCCACTTT. It codes for CASSLGPRGSYNSPLHF.

V usage is TRBV30 and J usage is TRBJ2-6; D is possibly TRBD1 (6 bases). This CDR3 spans 16 amino acids. Trimming shortened V by 3 bases and J by 2 bases, and 14 bases separated the two germline ends. CDR1 is GTSNPN and CDR2 is SVGIG in the germline V gene (reference sequence). CDR3 amino acids: CAWRGLGAPGANVLTF. Written as DNA, the CDR3 is TGTGCCTGGAGAGGGTTGGGGGCTCCTGGGGCCAACGTCCTGACTTTC.

The chain couples TRBV14 to TRBJ1-1, with no clear D. The CDR3 contains 13 residues. Germline V gene sequence: CDR1 SGHDN, CDR2 FVKESK. V was cut by 2 bases and J by 7 bases, with 11 bases left in between. CDR3 nucleotides: TGTGCCAGCAGCCAAAACCGAGGCGGTGAAGCTTTCTTT. Protein: CASSQNRGGEAFF.

V gene TRBV12-3 or TRBV12-4 combines with J gene TRBJ2-2; D is uncertain. The CDR3 is 13 amino acids. V lost 4 bases to trimming and J lost 8 bases, with 11 bases between them. In DNA, the CDR3 is TGTGCCAGCAGTTCTAGTCTATTAGGGGAGCTGTTTTTT. Translating gives CASSSSLLGELFF.

The V and J genes are TRBV29-1 and TRBJ2-1; D unclear. CDR1 SQVTM and CDR2 ANQGSEA come from the germline V gene. This CDR3 has 17 residues. Trimming stripped 1 base from V and 10 bases from J, with 26 bases between. The chain's CDR3 is CSVEARVTTARISEQFF. CDR3 bases: TGCAGCGTTGAAGCTCGTGTTACAACTGCCCGAATCAGCGAGCAGTTCTTC.

This chain connects TRBV7-2 to TRBJ1-5; D is unresolved. V lost 5 bases and J lost 5, with 13 bases in between. This CDR3 has 14 amino acids. Per the germline V gene, CDR1 is SGHTA and CDR2 is FQGNSA. CDR3 sequence (DNA): TGTGCCAGCAGCATAAACGGCGGGGATCAGCCCCAGCATTTT. Residues: CASSINGGDQPQHF. Full variable domain (missing parts from reference TRBV7-2 and TRBJ1-5): GAGVSQSPSNKVTEKGKDVELRCDPISGHTALYWYRQSLGQGLEFLIYFQGNSAPDKSGLPSDRFSAERTGGSVSTLTIQRTQQEDSAVYLCASSINGGDQPQHFGDGTRLSIL.

V is TRBV6-5 and J is TRBJ1-5, with TRBD1 identical over 7 bases. The CDR3 sequence is 15 residues long. In germline, CDR1 is MNHEY, CDR2 SVGAGI. V shed 4 bases and J 3 bases; nucleotides not matched to a gene: 6. This CDR3 reads CASSSRGQLNQPQHF. CDR3 coding DNA: TGTGCCAGCAGTTCAAGGGGACAGCTCAATCAGCCCCAGCATTTT.

The chain recombines TRBV6-1 with TRBJ1-5; no definite D call. From germline, CDR1 is MNHNS and CDR2 SASEGT. This CDR3 spans 15 amino acids. Trimming took 2 bases from V and 3 from J, leaving 11 bases between them. In DNA, the CDR3 is TGTGCCAGCAGTGAAAGCTTCAGCCCCAATCAGCCCCAGCATTTT. This gives the protein CASSESFSPNQPQHF.

The chain couples TRBV6-2 or TRBV6-3 to TRBJ1-1; no firm D call. The CDR3 sequence is 13 residues long. Germline CDR1 MNHEY, CDR2 SVGEGT. V lost 4 bases to trimming and J lost 2 bases, with 8 bases between them. DNA for the CDR3: TGTGCCAGCAGTTGGGCGGGCAACACTGAAGCTTTCTTT. Its translation: CASSWAGNTEAFF.

The count of this clone is one. V is TRBV5-1 and J is TRBJ2-1; TRBD1 agrees at 10 bases. This CDR3 comprises 15 residues. J gave up 5 bases and V 2 bases, and 4 bases lay outside the gene matches. Germline loops: CDR1 SGHRS, CDR2 YFSETQ. The CDR3 spells CASSLRTGGNNEQFF. The CDR3 DNA is TGCGCCAGCAGCTTAAGGACAGGGGGAAACAATGAGCAGTTCTTC.

CDR3 amino acids: CASSLWSSGEETQYF. DNA of the CDR3: TGTGCCAGCAGCTTATGGTCTAGCGGGGAAGAGACCCAGTACTTC. The J gene is TRBJ2-5, the V gene TRBV7-9, with TRBD2 matching over 9 bases. CDR3 size: 15 residues. V trimming: 2 bases; J trimming: 3 bases; junction bases outside the gene matches: 4. CDR1 is SEHNR, CDR2 FQNEAQ, per germline (reference sequence).

The J gene is TRBJ1-1, the V gene TRBV7-9, with 8 bases lining up with TRBD1. The CDR3 has 14 residues. V lost 4 bases to trimming and J lost 1 base; unmatched junction nucleotides: 2. Germline V gives CDR1 SEHNR, CDR2 FQNEAQ (reference sequence). The CDR3 sequence is CASSSTGGNTEAFF. As DNA, the CDR3 is TGTGCCAGCAGCTCTACAGGGGGGAACACTGAAGCTTTCTTT. Based on the CDR3 plus reference TRBV7-9 and TRBJ1-1, the full variable domain is DTGVSQNPRHKITKRGQNVTFRCDPISEHNRLYWYRQTLGQGPEFLTYFQNEAQLEKSRLLSDRFSAERPKGSFSTLEIQRTEQGDSAMYLCASSSTGGNTEAFFGQGTRLTVV.

This clone was observed a few times. The J gene is TRBJ2-5, the V gene TRBV30, with D perhaps TRBD2 (7 bases). V lost 0 bases, J lost 5 bases, and 19 bases lay in between. This CDR3 is built from 16 residues. CDR1 and CDR2 (germline): GTSNPN, SVGIG (reference sequence). CDR3 sequence: CAWSVTPGGGGETQYF. The CDR3 region has the DNA TGTGCCTGGAGTGTAACCCCGGGCGGGGGCGGCGAGACCCAGTACTTC.

The chain uses TRBV5-4 and TRBJ1-1; D unclear. V lost 0 bases and J lost 0, with 12 bases in between. The CDR3 contains 16 residues. Looked up from germline, CDR1 is SGHNT and CDR2 is YYREEE (reference sequence). CDR3 nucleotide sequence: TGTGCCAGCAGCTTGGGAAGGGCAGGAATGAACACTGAAGCTTTCTTT. As protein: CASSLGRAGMNTEAFF. Based on the CDR3 plus reference TRBV5-4 and TRBJ1-1, the full variable domain is ETGVTQSPTHLIKTRGQQVTLRCSSQSGHNTVSWYQQALGQGPQFIFQYYREEENGRGNFPPRFSGLQFPNYSSELNVNALELDDSALYLCASSLGRAGMNTEAFFGQGTRLTVV.

This clone appeared a single time. This chain links TRBV4-1 with TRBJ1-1; D is ambiguous. The CDR3 consists of 14 residues. Trimming took off 1 base at V and 4 bases at J, with 10 bases between the two ends. The V gene's germline CDR1 is MGHRA and CDR2 YSYEKL. For the CDR3, the DNA is TGCGCCAGCAGCCAAGGAACATATTTCACTGAAGCTTTCTTT. This translates into CASSQGTYFTEAFF.

The rearrangement links TRBV11-2 to TRBJ1-2; D not resolved. CDR1 and CDR2 from the germline V gene are SGHAT and FQNNGV. The length of the CDR3 is 14 residues. The germline V and J ends were trimmed by 5 bases and 2 bases, with 12 bases remaining between them. Here the CDR3 reads CASSLVGSNYGYTF. CDR3 nucleotides: TGTGCCAGCAGCCTAGTCGGGTCAAACTATGGCTACACCTTC.

The chain joins TRBV4-2 to TRBJ2-7; either TRBD1 or TRBD2 may supply D (5 bases each). The CDR3 sequence is 13 residues long. The germline V gene encodes CDR1 LGHNA and CDR2 YNFKEQ. V lost 2 bases to trimming and J lost 6 bases, with 11 bases between them. This chain's CDR3 is CASSQLLGVEQYF. Written as DNA, the CDR3 is TGTGCCAGCAGCCAACTCTTGGGGGTCGAGCAGTACTTC.

V gene TRBV29-1 combines with J gene TRBJ1-1; 7 bases are a match to TRBD1. Germline V lookup: CDR1 SQVTM, CDR2 ANQGSEA. V lost 6 bases to trimming and J lost 3 bases; unmatched junction nucleotides: 7. This CDR3 region has 13 residues. CDR3 nucleotides: TGCAGCGTCGCCAGGGGGGGGTACACTGAAGCTTTCTTT. Amino acids: CSVARGGYTEAFF. The complete variable domain, with remaining parts taken from reference TRBV29-1 and TRBJ1-1, reads SAVISQKPSRDICQRGTSLTIQCQVDSQVTMMFWYRQQPGQSLTLIATANQGSEATYESGFVIDKFPISRPNLTFSTLTVSNMSPEDSSIYLCSVARGGYTEAFFGQGTRLTVV.